This T cell receptor (beta chain) stems from a study of cytomegalovirus exposure and HLA in healthy donors. The study, taken as a whole, reports: Common viral pathogens seemed, in a later analysis, to connect with several of the most significant clusters. Confirmation was obtained in vitro that a few CMV-associated chains are specific for CMV antigens. Published work reported that the classifier diagnosed cytomegalovirus status with high specificity and sensitivity.

As to this clone: What it binds is unknown.

The PCR was carried out with 60 Vbeta primers and 13 Jbeta primers. Here immunoSEQ multiplex PCR was the method, and the copy in TCRdb shows in-frame clones only, minus some. The table records about 130,000 clones, about 79% of them present only once. This CDR3 has 13 amino acids. Germline trimming cut 6 bases from V and 4 bases from J; bases unmatched to any gene: 5. Looked up from germline, CDR1 is MNHEY and CDR2 is SMNVEV (reference sequence). This clonotype was obtained from a woman in her fifties or sixties in good health and CMV-seronegative. This chain connects TRBV27 to TRBJ1-1; 7 nucleotides match TRBD1. Sequencing used PBMCs. The CDR3 sequence: CASRSDRVTEAFF. The CDR3 bases are TGTGCCAGCAGGTCTGACAGGGTCACTGAAGCTTTCTTT.